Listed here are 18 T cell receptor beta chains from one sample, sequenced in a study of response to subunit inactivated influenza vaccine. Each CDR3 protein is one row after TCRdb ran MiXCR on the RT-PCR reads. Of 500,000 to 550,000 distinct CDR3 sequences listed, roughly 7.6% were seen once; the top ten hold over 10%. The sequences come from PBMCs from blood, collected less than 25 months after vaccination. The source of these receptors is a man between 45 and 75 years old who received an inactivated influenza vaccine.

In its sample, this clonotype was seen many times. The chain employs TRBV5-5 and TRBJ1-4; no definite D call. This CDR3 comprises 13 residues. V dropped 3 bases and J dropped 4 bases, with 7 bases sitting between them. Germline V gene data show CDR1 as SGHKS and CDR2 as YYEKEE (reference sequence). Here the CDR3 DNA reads TGTGCCAGCAGCTCCGGGGTTAATGAAAAACTGTTTTTT. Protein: CASSSGVNEKLFF.

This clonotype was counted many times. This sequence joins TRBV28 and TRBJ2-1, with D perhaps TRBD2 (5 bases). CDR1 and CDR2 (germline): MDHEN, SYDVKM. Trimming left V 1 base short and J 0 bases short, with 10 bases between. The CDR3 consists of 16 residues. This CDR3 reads CASSLLRVASYNEQFF. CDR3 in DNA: TGTGCCAGCAGTTTATTGAGGGTAGCCTCCTACAATGAGCAGTTCTTC.

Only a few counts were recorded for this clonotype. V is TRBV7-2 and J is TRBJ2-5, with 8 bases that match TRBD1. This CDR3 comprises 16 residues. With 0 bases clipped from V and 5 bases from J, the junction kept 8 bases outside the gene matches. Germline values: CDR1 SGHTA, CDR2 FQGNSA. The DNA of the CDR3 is TGTGCCAGCAGCTTAGCGGGTCTCCAGGGGGCGGAGACCCAGTACTTC. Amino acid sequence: CASSLAGLQGAETQYF.

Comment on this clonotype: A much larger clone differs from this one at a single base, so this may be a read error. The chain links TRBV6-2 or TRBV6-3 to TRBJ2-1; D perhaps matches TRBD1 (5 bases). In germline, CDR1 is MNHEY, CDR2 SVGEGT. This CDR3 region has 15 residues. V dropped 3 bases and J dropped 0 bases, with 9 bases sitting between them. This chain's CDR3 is CASSYFDSSYNEQFF. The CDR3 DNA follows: TGTGCCAGCAGTTATTTCGACAGCTCCTACAATGAGCAGTTCTTC.

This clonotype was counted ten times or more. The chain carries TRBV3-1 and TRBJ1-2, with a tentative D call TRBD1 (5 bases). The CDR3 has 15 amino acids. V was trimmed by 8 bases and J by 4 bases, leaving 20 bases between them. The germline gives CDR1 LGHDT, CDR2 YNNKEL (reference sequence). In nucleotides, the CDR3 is TGTGCCAGCTCCCTCAATCCGTGGGGGGGCTATGGCTACACCTTC. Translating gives CASSLNPWGGYGYTF.

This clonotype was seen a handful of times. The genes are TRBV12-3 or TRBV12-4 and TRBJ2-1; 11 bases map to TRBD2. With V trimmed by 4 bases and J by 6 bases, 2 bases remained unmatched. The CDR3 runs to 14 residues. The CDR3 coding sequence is TGTGCCAGCAGTTATAGCGGGGGGGCCAATGAGCAGTTCTTC. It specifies CASSYSGGANEQFF.

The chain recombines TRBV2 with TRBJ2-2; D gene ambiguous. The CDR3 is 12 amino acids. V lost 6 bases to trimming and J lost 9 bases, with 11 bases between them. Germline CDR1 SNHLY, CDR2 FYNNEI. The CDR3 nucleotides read TGTGCCAGCAGGCTGTCGCCCTGGGAGCTGTTTTTT. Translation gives CASRLSPWELFF.

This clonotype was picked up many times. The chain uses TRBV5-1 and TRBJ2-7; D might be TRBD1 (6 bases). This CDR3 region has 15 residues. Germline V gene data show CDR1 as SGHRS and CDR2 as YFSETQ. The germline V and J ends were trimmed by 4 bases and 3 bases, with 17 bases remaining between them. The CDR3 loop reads CASSEPTGYLYEQYF. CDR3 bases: TGCGCCAGCAGCGAACCGACAGGCTACCTCTACGAGCAGTACTTC.

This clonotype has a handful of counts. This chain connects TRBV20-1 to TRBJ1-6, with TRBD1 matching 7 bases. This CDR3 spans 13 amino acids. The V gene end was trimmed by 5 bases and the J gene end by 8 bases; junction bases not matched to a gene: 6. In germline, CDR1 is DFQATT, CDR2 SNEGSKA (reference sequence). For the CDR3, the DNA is TGCAGTGCTCCGACAGGGACGCATTCACCCCTCCACTTT. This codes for CSAPTGTHSPLHF.

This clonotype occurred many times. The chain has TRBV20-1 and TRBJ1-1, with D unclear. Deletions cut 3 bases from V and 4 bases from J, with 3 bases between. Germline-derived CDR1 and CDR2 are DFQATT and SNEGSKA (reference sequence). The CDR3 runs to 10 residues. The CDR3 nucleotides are TGCAGTGCTAGGCCCACTGAAGCTTTCTTT. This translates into CSARPTEAFF.

This CDR3 reads CNLKGARKYTYEQYF. The CDR3, as DNA: TGCAACCTCAAGGGAGCCAGAAAATACACCTACGAGCAGTACTTC. The rearrangement joins TRBV29-1 to TRBJ2-7; D might be TRBD2 (5 bases). CDR1 and CDR2 from the germline V gene are SQVTM and ANQGSEA. This CDR3 is built from 15 residues.

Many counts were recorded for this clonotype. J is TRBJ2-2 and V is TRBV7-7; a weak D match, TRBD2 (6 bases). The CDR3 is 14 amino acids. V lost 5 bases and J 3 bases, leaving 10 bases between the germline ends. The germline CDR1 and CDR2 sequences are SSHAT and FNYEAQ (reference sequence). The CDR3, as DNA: TGTGCCAGCAGCGAAGGACTATACACCGGGGAGCTGTTTTTT. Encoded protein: CASSEGLYTGELFF.

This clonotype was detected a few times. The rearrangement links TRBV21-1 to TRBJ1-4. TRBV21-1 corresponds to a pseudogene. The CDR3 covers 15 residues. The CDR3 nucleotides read TGTGCCAGCAGTACTGGTCGCGGCTCTAATGAAAAACTGTTTTTT. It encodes CASSTGRGSNEKLFF.

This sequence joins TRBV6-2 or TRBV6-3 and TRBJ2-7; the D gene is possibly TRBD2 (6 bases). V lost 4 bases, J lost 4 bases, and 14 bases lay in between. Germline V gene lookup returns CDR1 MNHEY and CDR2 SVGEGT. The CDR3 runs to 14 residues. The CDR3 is CASSWEVGAYEQYF. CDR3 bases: TGTGCCAGCAGTTGGGAGGTTGGAGCTTACGAGCAGTACTTC.

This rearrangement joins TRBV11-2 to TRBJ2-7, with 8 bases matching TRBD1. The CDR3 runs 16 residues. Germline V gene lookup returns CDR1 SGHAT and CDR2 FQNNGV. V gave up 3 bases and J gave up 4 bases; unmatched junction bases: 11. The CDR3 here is CASSFSSQGAVYEQYF. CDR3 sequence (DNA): TGTGCCAGCAGCTTTTCCTCTCAGGGGGCGGTTTACGAGCAGTACTTC.

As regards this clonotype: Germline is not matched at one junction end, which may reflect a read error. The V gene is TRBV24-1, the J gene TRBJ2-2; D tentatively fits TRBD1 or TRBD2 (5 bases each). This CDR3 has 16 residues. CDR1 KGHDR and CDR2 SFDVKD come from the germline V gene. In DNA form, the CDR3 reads TGTGCCGCCAGTGAGCTCATGGGGACGACGTCCGGGGAGCTGTTTTTT. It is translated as CAASELMGTTSGELFF.

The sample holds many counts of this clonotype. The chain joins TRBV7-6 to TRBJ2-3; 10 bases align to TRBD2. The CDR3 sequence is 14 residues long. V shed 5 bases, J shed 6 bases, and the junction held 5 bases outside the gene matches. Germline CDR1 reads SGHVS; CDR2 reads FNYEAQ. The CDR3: CASSARSGRDTQYF. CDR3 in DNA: TGTGCCAGCAGCGCGCGTAGCGGGAGGGATACGCAGTATTTT. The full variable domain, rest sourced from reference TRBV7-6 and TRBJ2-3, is GAGVSQSPRYKVTKRGQDVALRCDPISGHVSLYWYRQALGQGPEFLTYFNYEAQQDKSGLPNDRFSAERPEGSISTLTIQRTEQRDSAMYRCASSARSGRDTQYFGPGTRLTVL.

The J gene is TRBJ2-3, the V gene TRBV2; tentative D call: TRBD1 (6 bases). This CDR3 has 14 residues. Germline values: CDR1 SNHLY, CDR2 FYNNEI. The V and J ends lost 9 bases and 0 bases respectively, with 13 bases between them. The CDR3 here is CASQGTLSTDTQYF. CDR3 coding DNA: TGTGCCAGTCAAGGGACACTGAGCACAGATACGCAGTATTTT. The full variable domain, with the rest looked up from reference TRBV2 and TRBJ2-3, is EPEVTQTPSHQVTQMGQEVILRCVPISNHLYFYWYRQILGQKVEFLVSFYNNEISEKSEIFDDQFSVERPDGSNFTLKIRSTKLEDSAMYFCASQGTLSTDTQYFGPGTRLTVL.